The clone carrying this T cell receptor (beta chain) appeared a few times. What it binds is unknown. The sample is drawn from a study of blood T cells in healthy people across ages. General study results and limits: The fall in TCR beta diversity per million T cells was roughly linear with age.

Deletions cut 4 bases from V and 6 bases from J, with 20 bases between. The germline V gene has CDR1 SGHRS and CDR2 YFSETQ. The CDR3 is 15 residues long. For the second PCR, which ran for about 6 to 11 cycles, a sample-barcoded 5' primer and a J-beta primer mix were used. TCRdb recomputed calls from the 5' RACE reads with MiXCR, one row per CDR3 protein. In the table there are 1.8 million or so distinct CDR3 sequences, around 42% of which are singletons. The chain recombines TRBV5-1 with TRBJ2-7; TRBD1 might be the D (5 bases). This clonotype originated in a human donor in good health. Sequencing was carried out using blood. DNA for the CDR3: TGCGCCAGCAGCCCTCTGACAGCCTACGTGGGCGAGCAGTACTTC. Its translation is CASSPLTAYVGEQYF.